The clone carrying this TCR beta chain was recorded a few times. J lost 5 bases, V lost 5 bases, and 9 bases had no gene match. This CDR3 has 14 amino acids. CDR1 is SGHTA, CDR2 FQGNSA, per germline. Extracted from the samples, RNA was reverse transcribed into cDNA to serve as the sequencing template. Here immunoSEQ multiplex PCR was the method, and the copy in TCRdb shows in-frame clones only, minus some. The table has some 200,000 clones, about three fifths seen once. The treatment here: oral pan-JAK inhibitor, 5-10 mg twice daily. The sample comes from a study of CD8+ T cells in alopecia areata. This chain uses TRBV7-2 with TRBJ2-7; 7 bases line up with TRBD2. The clonotype was recovered from a human donor with alopecia areata. This specimen was CD4+ T cells sorted from blood, taken at week 24, from a patient treated with tofacitinib. The CDR3 nucleotides read TGTGCCAGCAGCCGAGGACTAGTAAACAACGAGCAGTACTTC. Translation gives CASSRGLVNNEQYF.